This record looks at one T cell receptor (beta chain) sequence and its context. Its cognate antigen is unknown. As for treatment: roughly 10-day PBMC culture with coronavirus spike peptide pools or control peptides (ViraFEST assay). Cultures of PBMCs, some 2 million per well, were set up with about 10 IU/ml IL-2 and 10 ug/ml peptide pools. This CDR3 is 17 amino acids long. Trimming stripped 7 bases from V and 3 bases from J, with 23 bases between. This sample is part of a study of vaccination and CD4 T cells after COVID-19. Across the whole study: Convalescent participants consisted of six males and four females, two being Hispanic.

An Oncomine TCR Beta short-read assay was used to sequence the DNA from cultured CD4+ T cells. MiXCR, applied by TCRdb to the PCR reads, yields one record per CDR3 protein. The table includes roughly 14,000 distinct CDR3 sequences, around 60% detected once. The V and J genes are TRBV12-3 or TRBV12-4 and TRBJ2-3; D might be TRBD1 (6 bases). The specimen was CD4+ T cells from blood, cultured in vitro. The sequence derives from a human donor who had recovered from COVID-19. CDR3 coding DNA: TGTGCCAGCACCCTCCCCGGCTGGGGAAGGGGGACAGATACGCAGTATTTT. This encodes CASTLPGWGRGTDTQYF.